The 18 T cell receptor beta chains presented below share a single source sample, sequenced in a study of blood T cell repertoires in COVID-19. The table came from immunoSEQ multiplex PCR; TCRdb's copy has only in-frame clones and leaves some out. Of approximately 230,000 clones listed, 70% to 85% were seen once; the top ten hold approximately 15%. The sample taken for sequencing was PBMCs or T cells enriched from blood (not recorded which). The receptors here all came from a man in his forties or fifties who had recovered from COVID-19.

The V gene is TRBV2, the J gene TRBJ1-5; no firm D call. This CDR3 is built from 16 residues. Germline V CDR1 and CDR2: SNHLY, FYNNEI. V lost 6 bases, J lost 3 bases, and 18 bases lay in between. The CDR3 bases are TGTGCCAGCAGGGAGGCCCGGGCCGGGGACAATCAGCCCCAGCATTTT. This gives the protein CASREARAGDNQPQHF.

The V and J genes are TRBV5-6 and TRBJ2-5, with D perhaps matching TRBD1 (6 bases). Deletions cut 3 bases from V and 7 bases from J, with 19 bases between. This CDR3 region has 15 residues. Germline V lookup: CDR1 SGHDT, CDR2 YYEEEE. The CDR3 sequence is CASSYRQEVWGTQYF. As DNA, the CDR3 is TGTGCCAGCAGCTATCGACAGGAGGTATGGGGGACCCAGTACTTC.

The V and J genes are TRBV19 and TRBJ1-5, with 7 bases identical to TRBD1. V lost 10 bases and J lost 5; bases outside the gene matches: 23. The CDR3 is 18 residues long. The germline gives CDR1 LNHDA, CDR2 SQIVND (reference sequence). CDR3 nucleotides: TGTGCCACCTCACTTGCTAGGTCCACAGGGGCTTCCTATCAGCCCCAGCATTTT. This codes for CATSLARSTGASYQPQHF.

This clone was recorded a few times. This chain uses TRBV7-9 with TRBJ1-2; TRBD1 matches 8 bases. V trimming: 3 bases; J trimming: 8 bases; junction bases outside the gene matches: 5. Germline-derived CDR1 and CDR2 are SEHNR and FQNEAQ (reference sequence). This CDR3 contains 13 residues. CDR3 region: CASSFRGQEGYTF. DNA for the CDR3: TGTGCCAGCAGCTTCAGGGGGCAGGAGGGCTACACCTTC.

The chain has TRBV6-1 and TRBJ2-2, with a possible D match to TRBD2 (5 bases). Trimming shortened V by 3 bases and J by 3 bases, and 11 bases separated the two germline ends. CDR3 length: 15 amino acids. Germline V gene sequence: CDR1 MNHNS, CDR2 SASEGT. The CDR3 bases are TGTGCCAGCAGTGATTTCCCAGCGGACACCGGGGAGCTGTTTTTT. Translated, it gives CASSDFPADTGELFF.

The rearrangement uses TRBV5-1 and TRBJ2-5; D is uncertain. There are 14 residues in the CDR3. CDR1 and CDR2 from the germline V gene are SGHRS and YFSETQ. The germline V and J ends were trimmed by 4 bases and 1 base, with 11 bases remaining between them. CDR3 region: CASSAKVPQETQYF. CDR3 bases: TGCGCCAGCAGCGCGAAAGTACCCCAAGAGACCCAGTACTTC.

The chain carries TRBV12-5 and TRBJ1-6; D gene uncertain. Germline loops: CDR1 LGHNT, CDR2 FRNRAP. The germline V and J ends were trimmed by 8 bases and 0 bases, with 8 bases remaining between them. The CDR3 is 14 residues long. The CDR3, as DNA: TGTGCTAGTAGCTTAAGCTCCTATAATTCACCCCTCCACTTT. Its translation: CASSLSSYNSPLHF.

V usage is TRBV27 and J usage is TRBJ2-6; D uncertain. This CDR3 contains 14 residues. The germline V and J ends were trimmed by 4 bases and 0 bases, with 4 bases remaining between them. Looked up from germline, CDR1 is MNHEY and CDR2 is SMNVEV (reference sequence). CDR3 protein: CASSSSSGANVLTF. As DNA, the CDR3 is TGTGCCAGCAGTTCCAGCTCTGGGGCCAACGTCCTGACTTTC. Combining the CDR3 with reference TRBV27 and TRBJ2-6 gives the whole variable domain EAQVTQNPRYLITVTGKKLTVTCSQNMNHEYMSWYRQDPGLGLRQIYYSMNVEVTDKGDVPEGYKVSRKEKRNFPLILESPSPNQTSLYFCASSSSSGANVLTFGAGSRLTVL.

A word on this clone: Distinct nucleotide sequences in the sample also encode this CDR3. V gene TRBV27 combines with J gene TRBJ1-2, with D perhaps TRBD1 (5 bases). The CDR3 contains 13 residues. Germline-derived CDR1 and CDR2 are MNHEY and SMNVEV (reference sequence). V shed 2 bases and J shed 2 bases, with 6 bases lying between them. CDR3 DNA: TGTGCCAGCAGTTTACAGGGAAACTATGGCTACACCTTC. Amino acids: CASSLQGNYGYTF.

J is TRBJ2-1 and V is TRBV30; D unclear. CDR1 is GTSNPN and CDR2 is SVGIG in the germline V gene (reference sequence). The V and J ends lost 1 base and 12 bases respectively, with 16 bases between them. CDR3 length: 13 residues. CDR3 in amino acids: CAWSDLFGSGQFF. CDR3 DNA sequence: TGTGCCTGGAGTGATTTGTTTGGATCAGGGCAGTTCTTC.

The V gene is TRBV2, the J gene TRBJ2-3, with 16 bases that match TRBD2. Germline lookup yields CDR1 SNHLY and CDR2 FYNNEI. This CDR3 is built from 15 residues. V shed 7 bases, J shed 6 bases, and the junction held 4 bases outside the gene matches. The CDR3 sequence: CASTEGLAGGDTQYF. As DNA, the CDR3 is TGTGCCAGCACGGAGGGACTAGCGGGAGGGGATACGCAGTATTTT.

The V gene is TRBV20-1, the J gene TRBJ2-1; TRBD2 matches at 8 bases. V was pared by 3 bases and J by 6 bases, with 16 bases of the junction left unmatched. The CDR3 sequence is 17 residues long. Per germline, CDR1 DFQATT and CDR2 SNEGSKA (reference sequence). CDR3 sequence: CSASRRAGGEGSNEQFF. CDR3 sequence (DNA): TGCAGTGCTAGTAGGCGGGCGGGAGGTGAGGGGAGCAATGAGCAGTTCTTC.

The chain is built from TRBV3-1 (or the pseudogene TRBV3-2) and TRBJ2-2; weak D call: TRBD1 (5 bases). Germline values: CDR1 LGHDT, CDR2 YNNKEL (reference sequence). Trimming shortened V by 4 bases and J by 6 bases, and 12 bases separated the two germline ends. The CDR3 spans 14 residues. The CDR3 here is CASSLAAGPGELFF. Here the CDR3 DNA reads TGTGCCAGCAGCCTTGCTGCAGGGCCCGGGGAGCTGTTTTTT.

The chain has TRBV12-3 or TRBV12-4 and TRBJ1-5; D possibly corresponds to TRBD1 (5 bases). This CDR3 has 13 amino acids. Trimming cost V 6 bases and J 9 bases, with 15 bases left between them. The CDR3 sequence is CASSQGLPRPQHF. The DNA of the CDR3 is TGTGCCAGCAGCCAGGGACTCCCCAGGCCCCAGCATTTT.

The genes are TRBV4-1 and TRBJ1-2; D not certain. The CDR3 covers 14 residues. Germline lookup yields CDR1 MGHRA and CDR2 YSYEKL. With 1 base removed from V and 4 bases from J, the gap between germline ends came to 10 bases. In nucleotides, the CDR3 is TGCGCCAGCAGCCAAGTTGGTCAGGTCTATGGCTACACCTTC. It yields the protein CASSQVGQVYGYTF.

The genes are TRBV18 and TRBJ2-3; D is unclear. V gave up 0 bases and J gave up 4 bases, with 8 bases separating them. The CDR3 spans 14 residues. CDR1 is KGHSH, CDR2 LQKENI, per germline. CDR3 in amino acids: CASSPPELSDTQYF. CDR3 DNA sequence: TGTGCCAGCTCACCACCTGAACTGTCAGATACGCAGTATTTT.

The genes are TRBV28 and TRBJ1-1; TRBD1 might be the D (5 bases). Per the germline V gene, CDR1 is MDHEN and CDR2 is SYDVKM. V lost 2 bases and J 4 bases, leaving 20 bases between the germline ends. The CDR3 consists of 17 residues. Here the CDR3 reads CASSLQLLGGRITEAFF. DNA for the CDR3: TGTGCCAGCAGTTTACAACTATTGGGGGGAAGGATCACTGAAGCTTTCTTT.

The CDR3 DNA is TGTGCCAGCAGTTCGCCGCAGGGGTATAAGCCCCAGCATTTT. Its translation: CASSSPQGYKPQHF. V usage is TRBV28 and J usage is TRBJ1-5; weak D call: TRBD1 (6 bases). Germline lookup yields CDR1 MDHEN and CDR2 SYDVKM. The CDR3 contains 14 residues. Between the trimmed V and J ends, which lost 4 bases and 8 bases, there was a span of 15 bases.